The next 22 T cell receptor beta chains were all read from a single sample in a study of shared clonotypes between healthy human individuals. TCRdb's table, derived via immunoSEQ multiplex PCR, lists solely in-frame clones and lacks some. The sample includes 1.5 million to 2.5 million clones, around 96% of them seen just once. Positively selected for CCR7, the CD45RO-negative cells used as naive CD8 cells excluded terminally differentiated effector memory CD45RA+ cells. Sequenced input: naive CD8+ T cells sorted from blood. The receptors stem from a man between 18 and 29 years old in good health.

V gene TRBV5-1 combines with J gene TRBJ2-5; TRBD1 agrees at 7 bases. The CDR3 contains 14 residues. Germline V gives CDR1 SGHRS, CDR2 YFSETQ. V lost 0 bases to trimming and J lost 4 bases; unmatched junction nucleotides: 3. The CDR3 sequence: CASSLEAGGETQYF. As DNA, the CDR3 is TGCGCCAGCAGCTTGGAGGCAGGGGGAGAGACCCAGTACTTC.

The gene calls are TRBV7-9 and TRBJ2-7, with TRBD1 as a possible D gene (6 bases). V lost 5 bases to trimming and J lost 4 bases, with 21 bases between them. The CDR3 is 16 residues long. Looked up from germline, CDR1 is SEHNR and CDR2 is FQNEAQ (reference sequence). CDR3 in amino acids: CASSPPDPPGAYEQYF. The CDR3 DNA reads as TGTGCCAGCAGCCCCCCCGATCCCCCAGGGGCATACGAGCAGTACTTC.

J is TRBJ1-5 and V is TRBV7-2, with D perhaps TRBD1 (5 bases). Trimming stripped 8 bases from V and 0 bases from J, with 14 bases between. The CDR3 length is 15 residues. The germline V gene has CDR1 SGHTA and CDR2 FQGNSA. Written as DNA, the CDR3 is TGTGCCAGCCGTTCGGGGACCGGTAGCAATCAGCCCCAGCATTTT. Translated, it gives CASRSGTGSNQPQHF.

V is TRBV9 and J is TRBJ2-7, with 9 bases matching TRBD1. The germline CDR1 and CDR2 sequences are SGDLS and YYNGEE. Trimming took 0 bases from V and 1 from J; bases not matched to a gene: 5. The CDR3 extends over 16 amino acids. The CDR3 reads CASSVGGTGFSYEQYF. Written as DNA, the CDR3 is TGTGCCAGCAGCGTAGGTGGGACAGGGTTTTCCTACGAGCAGTACTTC.

This chain connects TRBV4-1 to TRBJ1-6; D might be TRBD1 (5 bases). Germline V gene data show CDR1 as MGHRA and CDR2 as YSYEKL. The CDR3 is 14 residues long. The germline V and J ends were trimmed by 4 bases and 7 bases, with 11 bases remaining between them. CDR3 bases: TGCGCCAGCAGCCGAGGGGAATTCAATTCACCCCTCCACTTT. It is translated as CASSRGEFNSPLHF.

Written as DNA, the CDR3 is TGTGCCAGTAGTGTGTACCTTTCCTACGAGCAGTACTTC. This gives the protein CASSVYLSYEQYF. J is TRBJ2-7 and V is TRBV19, with D unresolved. Germline V gene data show CDR1 as LNHDA and CDR2 as SQIVND (reference sequence). Trimming left V 5 bases short and J 1 base short, with 9 bases between. This CDR3 region has 13 residues.

V usage is TRBV6-1 and J usage is TRBJ1-5; TRBD1 agrees at 9 bases. CDR1 and CDR2 (germline): MNHNS, SASEGT. CDR3 size: 15 residues. Germline trimming cut 8 bases from V and 2 bases from J; bases unmatched to any gene: 7. The CDR3 sequence: CASGQGTAGNQPQHF. The CDR3 DNA is TGTGCCAGCGGACAGGGGACCGCGGGCAATCAGCCCCAGCATTTT.

The rearrangement links TRBV2 to TRBJ1-2; perhaps TRBD1 as D (5 bases). This CDR3 comprises 13 residues. Trimming took off 3 bases at V and 8 bases at J, with 13 bases between the two ends. Germline CDR1 reads SNHLY; CDR2 reads FYNNEI. As DNA, the CDR3 is TGTGCCAGCAGTGATGTGGTCAGGGAAGGCTACACCTTC. It codes for CASSDVVREGYTF.

The V gene is TRBV7-8, the J gene TRBJ2-7; D not certain. V shed 0 bases and J shed 2 bases, with 5 bases lying between them. Germline V gives CDR1 SGHVS, CDR2 FQNEAQ. The CDR3 runs 13 residues. The CDR3 DNA sequence: TGTGCCAGCAGCTTAGCCAAAACCTACGAGCAGTACTTC. The encoded protein is CASSLAKTYEQYF.

Turning to this clone: Other DNA sequences in the sample encode the same CDR3. The gene calls are TRBV9 and TRBJ2-1, with 8 bases lining up with TRBD1. V shed 0 bases and J 5 bases; nucleotides not matched to a gene: 4. The CDR3 runs 15 residues. Germline CDR1 reads SGDLS; CDR2 reads YYNGEE. The CDR3 spells CASSVAGQGHNEQFF. CDR3 bases: TGTGCCAGCAGCGTAGCTGGACAGGGTCACAATGAGCAGTTCTTC.

V is TRBV6-6 and J is TRBJ2-1, with a possible D match to TRBD1 (6 bases). CDR1 and CDR2 (germline): MNHNY, SVGAGI (reference sequence). This CDR3 region has 13 residues. V gave up 7 bases and J gave up 5 bases, with 12 bases separating them. The CDR3 region is CASNTGLNNEQFF. The CDR3 region has the DNA TGTGCCAGCAACACAGGGCTGAACAATGAGCAGTTCTTC.

The J gene is TRBJ2-7, the V gene TRBV2; possible D gene TRBD2, 5 bases. Germline assignment: CDR1 SNHLY and CDR2 FYNNEI. V dropped 2 bases and J dropped 2 bases, with 13 bases sitting between them. The CDR3 extends over 15 amino acids. In nucleotides, the CDR3 is TGTGCCAGCAGTGAACGTCAAGAGGGAACCTACGAGCAGTACTTC. This gives the protein CASSERQEGTYEQYF. The variable domain in full, completed from reference TRBV2 and TRBJ2-7, reads EPEVTQTPSHQVTQMGQEVILRCVPISNHLYFYWYRQILGQKVEFLVSFYNNEISEKSEIFDDQFSVERPDGSNFTLKIRSTKLEDSAMYFCASSERQEGTYEQYFGPGTRLTVT.

The CDR3 protein is CASSYTGEGDEQFF. The CDR3 DNA reads as TGTGCCAGCAGTTACACGGGAGAGGGGGATGAGCAGTTCTTC. The chain combines TRBV6-5 with TRBJ2-1; D is tentatively TRBD1 or TRBD2 (6 bases each). The germline CDR1 and CDR2 sequences are MNHEY and SVGAGI. The CDR3 runs 14 residues. The V gene lost 2 bases and the J gene lost 8 bases, with 13 bases spanning the gap.

The chain carries TRBV5-1 and TRBJ2-5; possibly TRBD1 or TRBD2 for D (6 bases each). CDR1 and CDR2 (germline): SGHRS, YFSETQ. This CDR3 has 18 residues. V dropped 4 bases and J dropped 5 bases, with 27 bases sitting between them. The CDR3 coding sequence is TGCGCCAGCAGCCACCTCCCCCTCGAGGGGGGCTCTGGGGAGACCCAGTACTTC. Encoded protein: CASSHLPLEGGSGETQYF.

About this clone: The same CDR3 arises from other DNA sequences in this sample as well. This chain connects TRBV7-9 to TRBJ1-2, with D hard to call. V was cut by 1 base and J by 4 bases, with 7 bases left in between. Germline CDR1 reads SEHNR; CDR2 reads FQNEAQ (reference sequence). The CDR3 has 13 residues. The CDR3 here is CASSLGGIYGYTF. The CDR3 DNA follows: TGTGCCAGCAGCTTAGGGGGTATCTATGGCTACACCTTC.

The chain employs TRBV7-9 and TRBJ2-5; TRBD2 aligns across 8 bases. Germline V gene sequence: CDR1 SEHNR, CDR2 FQNEAQ (reference sequence). The CDR3 spans 15 residues. The ends lost 5 bases at V and 5 bases at J; junction bases unmatched: 10. DNA of the CDR3: TGTGCCAGCAGCCATCCCGTAGCGGGGAGTGAGACCCAGTACTTC. The encoded protein is CASSHPVAGSETQYF. Combining the CDR3 with reference TRBV7-9 and TRBJ2-5 gives the whole variable domain DTGVSQNPRHKITKRGQNVTFRCDPISEHNRLYWYRQTLGQGPEFLTYFQNEAQLEKSRLLSDRFSAERPKGSFSTLEIQRTEQGDSAMYLCASSHPVAGSETQYFGPGTRLLVL.

V is TRBV27 and J is TRBJ2-2; possible D gene TRBD1, 5 bases. V was shortened by 6 bases and J by 4 bases, with 9 bases between the two germline ends. The CDR3 sequence is 13 residues long. Germline loops: CDR1 MNHEY, CDR2 SMNVEV (reference sequence). CDR3 coding DNA: TGTGCCAGCAGCCAGGGTATCACCGGGGAGCTGTTTTTT. Amino acids: CASSQGITGELFF.

The CDR3 DNA follows: TGTGCCAGCAGCTTGACCGGTCTAGCGGGGAGAGACCCGCCGGATACGCAGTATTTT. Translation: CASSLTGLAGRDPPDTQYF. The chain has TRBV7-9 and TRBJ2-3; TRBD2 agrees at 9 bases. Trimming removed 3 bases from V and 6 bases from J; junction bases left unmatched: 19. This CDR3 contains 19 residues. Germline V gene sequence: CDR1 SEHNR, CDR2 FQNEAQ (reference sequence).

Only one count was recorded for this clone. This rearrangement joins TRBV7-9 to TRBJ2-7; D may match TRBD1 or TRBD2 (6 bases each). The germline gives CDR1 SEHNR, CDR2 FQNEAQ (reference sequence). The CDR3 loop spans 11 amino acids. Trimming stripped 7 bases from V and 6 bases from J, with 10 bases between. Here the CDR3 DNA reads TGTGCCAGCACCCCGGGGGCCGAGCAGTACTTC. Protein: CASTPGAEQYF.

The chain couples TRBV9 to TRBJ2-5, with D perhaps TRBD1 (6 bases). CDR3 length: 15 residues. With 4 bases removed from V and 2 bases from J, the gap between germline ends came to 15 bases. Germline V gives CDR1 SGDLS, CDR2 YYNGEE. The CDR3: CASSSRGTYQETQYF. CDR3 DNA: TGTGCCAGCAGCTCTAGAGGGACATATCAAGAGACCCAGTACTTC.

This rearrangement joins TRBV9 to TRBJ2-4, with 11 positions matching TRBD1. Germline trimming cut 4 bases from V and 9 bases from J; bases unmatched to any gene: 9. The germline V gene encodes CDR1 SGDLS and CDR2 YYNGEE. The CDR3 has 15 amino acids. The CDR3 loop is CASSPWGQGDGIQYF. CDR3 DNA: TGTGCCAGCAGCCCGTGGGGACAGGGGGATGGCATTCAGTACTTC.

The J gene is TRBJ2-1, the V gene TRBV5-6; possible D gene TRBD1, 5 bases. V was trimmed by 2 bases and J by 6 bases, leaving 15 bases between them. CDR1 is SGHDT and CDR2 is YYEEEE in the germline V gene. This CDR3 comprises 15 residues. CDR3 DNA: TGTGCCAGCAGCTTAAAATCAAGGGGCGGCAATGAGCAGTTCTTC. Protein product: CASSLKSRGGNEQFF.